These 32 T cell receptor beta chains were all obtained from the same sample, sequenced in a study of T cell changes during pregnancy in multiple sclerosis. Measured with immunoSEQ multiplex PCR; TCRdb has only the in-frame clones, and not every one. Here the sample spans approximately 100,000 clones, approximately 90% being singletons. Sequences were derived from peripheral blood, sampled after pregnancy. Source of these receptors: a female donor with multiple sclerosis, enrolled in a pregnancy study.

The V and J genes are TRBV19 and TRBJ1-2; D unresolved. The V end lost 3 bases, the J end lost 2 bases, and 7 bases lay between the germline ends. The germline V gene encodes CDR1 LNHDA and CDR2 SQIVND (reference sequence). The CDR3 extends over 13 amino acids. The CDR3: CASSIDGNYGYTF. Written as DNA, the CDR3 is TGTGCCAGTAGTATCGACGGGAACTATGGCTACACCTTC.

Written as DNA, the CDR3 is TGTGCCAGCAGCGACGCGAGCGGGGGGAACACCGGGGAGCTGTTTTTT. Translated: CASSDASGGNTGELFF. The chain carries TRBV11-3 and TRBJ2-2; 8 bases line up with TRBD2. V dropped 5 bases and J dropped 1; count of bases not matched to a gene: 6. The CDR3 spans 16 residues. Germline V lookup: CDR1 SGHNT, CDR2 YENEEA. Supplemented by reference TRBV11-3 and TRBJ2-2, the full variable domain reads EAGVVQSPRYKIIEKKQPVAFWCNPISGHNTLYWYLQNLGQGPELLIRYENEEAVDDSQLPKDRFSAERLKGVDSTLKIQPAELGDSAVYLCASSDASGGNTGELFFGEGSRLTVL.

The V gene is TRBV7-9, the J gene TRBJ2-2; 8 bases align to TRBD1. Per the germline V gene, CDR1 is SEHNR and CDR2 is FQNEAQ (reference sequence). Germline trimming cut 5 bases from V and 1 base from J; bases unmatched to any gene: 6. The CDR3 is 16 residues long. The CDR3 loop is CASSGRTGLNTGELFF. CDR3 coding DNA: TGTGCCAGCAGCGGTCGGACAGGGCTGAACACCGGGGAGCTGTTTTTT.

The CDR3 reads CAISDPTEDFTGSNQPQHF. DNA of the CDR3: TGTGCCATCAGTGACCCGACGGAGGATTTTACAGGGTCGAATCAGCCCCAGCATTTT. The chain recombines TRBV10-3 with TRBJ1-5; D might be TRBD1 (6 bases). The CDR3 has 19 residues. Deletions cut 3 bases from V and 4 bases from J, with 25 bases between. The germline V gene has CDR1 ENHRY and CDR2 SYGVKD.

This chain connects TRBV14 to TRBJ2-5; D call uncertain. Germline lookup yields CDR1 SGHDN and CDR2 FVKESK. Trimming pared 3 bases from V and 7 bases from J, leaving 15 bases between. This CDR3 comprises 14 residues. The CDR3 bases are TGTGCCAGCAGCCAGGTAGCCCCAGCAAGGACCCAGTACTTC. Protein: CASSQVAPARTQYF. Variable domain in full (rest from reference TRBV14 and TRBJ2-5): EAGVTQFPSHSVIEKGQTVTLRCDPISGHDNLYWYRRVMGKEIKFLLHFVKESKQDESGMPNNRFLAERTGGTYSTLKVQPAELEDSGVYFCASSQVAPARTQYFGPGTRLLVL.

The chain uses TRBV11-1 and TRBJ2-7, with TRBD1 identical over 7 bases. CDR3 size: 14 residues. Germline V gene lookup returns CDR1 SGHAT and CDR2 FQDESV (reference sequence). With V trimmed by 0 bases and J by 7 bases, 6 bases remained unmatched. The CDR3 sequence: CASSLASGTDEQYF. The DNA for the CDR3 is TGTGCCAGCAGCTTAGCCTCCGGGACAGATGAGCAGTACTTC.

The V call is TRBV19, the J call TRBJ2-7; D is ambiguous. CDR1 and CDR2 from the germline V gene are LNHDA and SQIVND (reference sequence). The CDR3 is made up of 12 amino acids. V dropped 9 bases and J dropped 3 bases, with 12 bases sitting between them. CDR3 residues: CARYSGIYEQYF. DNA for the CDR3: TGTGCCAGATACTCAGGAATCTACGAGCAGTACTTC.

This rearrangement joins TRBV11-2 to TRBJ2-5; TRBD2 matches 7 bases. This CDR3 region has 15 residues. V was pared by 2 bases and J by 2 bases, with 5 bases of the junction left unmatched. Per germline, CDR1 SGHAT and CDR2 FQNNGV. The CDR3 DNA sequence: TGTGCCAGCAGCTTAAGCCTAGCGGTACAAGAGACCCAGTACTTC. Translation: CASSLSLAVQETQYF.

CDR3 sequence (DNA): TGTGCCATCAGTGATTTAACAGGGTATGGGGAGACCCAGTACTTC. Translation gives CAISDLTGYGETQYF. V usage is TRBV10-3 and J usage is TRBJ2-5; D possibly corresponds to TRBD1 (6 bases). The germline V gene has CDR1 ENHRY and CDR2 SYGVKD. CDR3 length equals 15 residues. Between the trimmed V and J ends, which lost 3 bases and 5 bases, there was a span of 16 bases.

This clone showed up just once. V usage is TRBV18 and J usage is TRBJ1-2; D may be TRBD1 (5 bases). CDR1 is KGHSH and CDR2 is LQKENI in the germline V gene. Trimming shortened V by 1 base and J by 3 bases, and 12 bases separated the two germline ends. The CDR3 is 15 amino acids. The CDR3 bases are TGTGCCAGCTCACCACGGCAGGGCGGCGACTATGGCTACACCTTC. Protein product: CASSPRQGGDYGYTF.

This clone was detected once. The chain has TRBV5-8 and TRBJ2-2, with a possible D match to TRBD1 (5 bases). Germline V CDR1 and CDR2: SGHTS, YDEGEE. The length of the CDR3 is 15 residues. V gave up 2 bases and J gave up 10 bases, with 18 bases separating them. CDR3 loop: CASSFQQAVLSELFF. CDR3 sequence (DNA): TGTGCCAGCAGCTTCCAACAGGCGGTTTTGTCGGAGCTGTTTTTT. Variable domain in full (rest from reference TRBV5-8 and TRBJ2-2): EAGVTQSPTHLIKTRGQQATLRCSPISGHTSVYWYQQALGLGLQFLLWYDEGEERNRGNFPPRFSGRQFPNYSSELNVNALELEDSALYLCASSFQQAVLSELFFGEGSRLTVL.

This chain links TRBV27 with TRBJ1-4, with 7 nucleotides matching TRBD1. With 5 bases clipped from V and 4 bases from J, the junction kept 7 bases outside the gene matches. CDR3 length: 15 amino acids. Germline V gene data show CDR1 as MNHEY and CDR2 as SMNVEV (reference sequence). The CDR3, as DNA: TGTGCCAGCAGTGGCCCAGGGGGTATTAATGAAAAACTGTTTTTT. Translated, it gives CASSGPGGINEKLFF.

This clone was picked up one time. V gene TRBV6-5 combines with J gene TRBJ1-2, with D unclear. CDR3 length: 12 residues. V was shortened by 5 bases and J by 4 bases, with 8 bases between the two germline ends. Looked up from germline, CDR1 is MNHEY and CDR2 is SVGAGI. CDR3: CASSPPGYGYTF. DNA for the CDR3: TGTGCCAGCAGTCCCCCCGGCTATGGCTACACCTTC.

The chain combines TRBV6-1 with TRBJ1-1, with 7 bases lining up with TRBD1. V lost 4 bases to trimming and J lost 1 base; unmatched junction nucleotides: 6. This CDR3 is built from 15 residues. The germline V gene encodes CDR1 MNHNS and CDR2 SASEGT. CDR3 nucleotides: TGTGCCAGCAGTGGGGGGACAGTCCAGAACACTGAAGCTTTCTTT. Protein product: CASSGGTVQNTEAFF.

The chain uses TRBV14 and TRBJ1-2; D is uncertain. V lost 1 base and J lost 2, with 5 bases in between. Germline V CDR1 and CDR2: SGHDN, FVKESK. The CDR3 extends over 13 amino acids. CDR3 sequence (DNA): TGTGCCAGCAGCCAAGGTCTCAACTATGGCTACACCTTC. This gives the protein CASSQGLNYGYTF.

The rearrangement joins TRBV29-1 to TRBJ2-3; 12 bases match TRBD2. The germline CDR1 and CDR2 sequences are SQVTM and ANQGSEA. The V segment lost 7 bases and the J segment 1 base; nucleotides outside the gene matches: 6. The CDR3 is 15 residues long. The CDR3 sequence: CSANGLAGRTDTQYF. The CDR3 coding sequence is TGCAGCGCCAATGGACTAGCGGGGCGCACAGATACGCAGTATTTT.

This chain links TRBV15 with TRBJ2-1; 7 positions match TRBD2. The ends lost 3 bases at V and 6 bases at J; junction bases unmatched: 5. Germline V gene sequence: CDR1 LNHNV, CDR2 YYDKDF (reference sequence). CDR3 length equals 14 residues. The CDR3 spells CATSRGGEGNEQFF. As DNA, the CDR3 is TGTGCCACCAGCAGGGGGGGGGAGGGCAATGAGCAGTTCTTC.

The genes are TRBV10-1 and TRBJ2-7, with a weak D call TRBD1 (5 bases). V dropped 6 bases and J dropped 4 bases, with 16 bases sitting between them. CDR3 length: 14 residues. Germline V lookup: CDR1 WNHNN, CDR2 SYGVQD (reference sequence). DNA of the CDR3: TGCGCCAGCAGGTTGGGGCCTCTAAGGTACGAGCAGTACTTC. Amino acid sequence: CASRLGPLRYEQYF.

The chain has TRBV11-2 and TRBJ2-1, with 7 bases identical to TRBD1. Germline V gene data show CDR1 as SGHAT and CDR2 as FQNNGV. The CDR3 has 13 residues. The V and J ends lost 5 bases and 3 bases, in that order; junction bases with no gene match: 1. The CDR3 region is CASSRDSYNEQFF. CDR3 coding DNA: TGTGCCAGCAGCCGGGACAGCTACAATGAGCAGTTCTTC.

The chain is built from TRBV6-1 and TRBJ2-1; 9 nucleotides line up with TRBD1. J was trimmed by 9 bases and V by 3 bases; bases with no gene match: 12. The length of the CDR3 is 16 residues. In germline, CDR1 is MNHNS, CDR2 SASEGT. In DNA form, the CDR3 reads TGTGCCAGCAGTGATCAGACCGGGACAGGGTTGTTTGAGCAGTTCTTC. Its translation is CASSDQTGTGLFEQFF.

This chain joins TRBV19 and TRBJ2-7; tentatively, D is TRBD2 (7 bases). The CDR3 is made up of 15 amino acids. Germline CDR1 reads LNHDA; CDR2 reads SQIVND (reference sequence). V gave up 5 bases and J gave up 3 bases, with 17 bases separating them. In nucleotides, the CDR3 is TGTGCCAGTAGTTGGGGGGCTAGCGGACTCTACGAGCAGTACTTC. This encodes CASSWGASGLYEQYF.

This clone was seen only once. This chain links TRBV5-1 with TRBJ2-5, with 7 bases aligning to TRBD1. The CDR3 runs to 15 residues. J lost 1 base, V lost 4 bases, and 7 bases had no gene match. Germline CDR1 and CDR2: SGHRS and YFSETQ. This chain's CDR3 is CASSAQRGPQETQYF. CDR3 nucleotide sequence: TGCGCCAGCAGCGCCCAAAGGGGGCCCCAAGAGACCCAGTACTTC.

J is TRBJ1-6 and V is TRBV19; TRBD1 aligns across 10 bases. Trimming at V came to 9 bases and at J to 7 bases, leaving 9 bases not matched to a gene. The CDR3 is 15 residues long. Germline assignment: CDR1 LNHDA and CDR2 SQIVND (reference sequence). The CDR3 coding sequence is TGTGCCAGCGAACCTCTGGGACAGGGGAATTCACCCCTCCACTTT. Its protein is CASEPLGQGNSPLHF.

The chain employs TRBV7-3 and TRBJ2-1; 10 bases are a match to TRBD2. Unmatched junction bases numbered 6, after V lost 2 bases and J lost 8 bases. There are 15 residues in the CDR3. The V gene's germline CDR1 is SGHTA and CDR2 FQGTGA. CDR3 residues: CASSLQRGGRDEQFF. For the CDR3, the DNA is TGTGCCAGCAGCTTACAGCGGGGGGGTAGGGATGAGCAGTTCTTC.

The chain combines TRBV14 with TRBJ1-1; D might be TRBD1 (6 bases). The V end was cut by 5 bases, the J end by 0 bases, with 7 bases between. The length of the CDR3 is 13 residues. CDR1 and CDR2 (germline): SGHDN, FVKESK. CDR3 residues: CASSGQLNTEAFF. The CDR3 coding sequence is TGTGCCAGCAGCGGACAGCTGAACACTGAAGCTTTCTTT.

The chain combines TRBV15 with TRBJ1-5, with D uncertain. V was trimmed by 6 bases and J by 3 bases, leaving 12 bases between them. Germline values: CDR1 LNHNV, CDR2 YYDKDF (reference sequence). The CDR3 has 14 amino acids. Written as DNA, the CDR3 is TGTGCCACCAGTCCGGGAGGCTACAATCAGCCCCAGCATTTT. As protein: CATSPGGYNQPQHF.

The rearrangement joins TRBV4-1 to TRBJ1-1; D is uncertain. The CDR3 spans 15 residues. V was shortened by 1 base and J by 1 base, with 10 bases between the two germline ends. Germline loops: CDR1 MGHRA, CDR2 YSYEKL. The CDR3 sequence is CASSQAEEGNTEAFF. DNA for the CDR3: TGCGCCAGCAGCCAAGCGGAGGAGGGGAACACTGAAGCTTTCTTT.

This chain uses TRBV4-1 with TRBJ2-3; 7 positions match TRBD1. The germline CDR1 and CDR2 sequences are MGHRA and YSYEKL. V shed 3 bases, J shed 2 bases, and the junction held 11 bases outside the gene matches. This CDR3 comprises 17 residues. The CDR3 reads CASSQVTGNDYTDTQYF. The CDR3 DNA follows: TGCGCCAGCAGCCAGGTGACAGGGAACGATTACACAGATACGCAGTATTTT.

V and J are TRBV6-5 and TRBJ2-2, with 14 bases fitting TRBD2. Trimming took 5 bases from V and 5 from J; bases not matched to a gene: 1. The germline V gene has CDR1 MNHEY and CDR2 SVGAGI. The CDR3 is 15 amino acids. The CDR3 DNA reads TGTGCCAGCAGTAGACTAGCGGGGGGGACCGGGGAGCTGTTTTTT. As protein: CASSRLAGGTGELFF.

This chain links TRBV14 with TRBJ1-1; D possibly corresponds to TRBD1 (5 bases). CDR1 is SGHDN and CDR2 is FVKESK in the germline V gene. Trimming removed 0 bases at V and 11 bases at J, with 13 bases between. CDR3 length: 13 amino acids. The CDR3 DNA sequence: TGTGCCAGCAGCCAAGAGGGCCCGGGGGAGGCTTTCTTT. It translates to CASSQEGPGEAFF.

The V call is TRBV7-9, the J call TRBJ2-7, with D possibly TRBD2 on 7 matching bases. CDR3 size: 14 residues. V was clipped by 1 base and J by 3 bases, with 10 bases between them. The germline V gene has CDR1 SEHNR and CDR2 FQNEAQ (reference sequence). The CDR3 region is CASSLGGGVYEQYF. The CDR3 coding sequence is TGTGCCAGCAGCTTAGGAGGGGGGGTCTACGAGCAGTACTTC. Variable domain in full (rest from reference TRBV7-9 and TRBJ2-7): DTGVSQNPRHKITKRGQNVTFRCDPISEHNRLYWYRQTLGQGPEFLTYFQNEAQLEKSRLLSDRFSAERPKGSFSTLEIQRTEQGDSAMYLCASSLGGGVYEQYFGPGTRLTVT.

The chain recombines TRBV25-1 with TRBJ2-3; tentatively, D is TRBD2 (5 bases). The CDR3 consists of 13 residues. The V and J ends lost 4 bases and 4 bases respectively, with 9 bases between them. The germline V gene has CDR1 MGHDK and CDR2 SYGVNS. CDR3 protein: CASSAAGADTQYF. The DNA for the CDR3 is TGTGCCAGCAGTGCCGCGGGCGCAGATACGCAGTATTTT.